The sequence of this T cell receptor (beta chain) was determined in a study of T-cell memory formation after mild COVID-19. Overall study context: TCR clusters largely stayed donor specific. General study results and limits: Those CD4+ clones that contracted were mainly in CM and EM (CD8+ ones in EMRA). Some responding clones appeared in pre-infection memory, suggesting cross-reactive memory joined.

Employing constant-segment primers, 5'RACE generated TCR alpha and TCR beta cDNA libraries bearing sample barcodes and UMIs. From the 5' RACE reads, TCRdb called clonotypes with MiXCR, one entry per CDR3 protein. This table holds around 530,000 distinct CDR3 sequences, about a fifth found once. V lost 4 bases to trimming and J lost 1 base; unmatched junction nucleotides: 9. Per germline, CDR1 SGHRS and CDR2 YFSETQ. CDR3 size: 16 residues. This clonotype was detected a few times. Its antigen is not identified. This TCR came from an adult woman who had mild COVID-19 (a few samples of this study predate the infection). Cell type and time point are not known. J is TRBJ1-1 and V is TRBV5-1; 8 positions agree with TRBD1. Sequencing was carried out using PBMCs or a T cell subset sorted from them (not recorded which). The CDR3: CASSIAGTGSNTEAFF. CDR3 nucleotides: TGCGCCAGCAGCATCGCCGGGACAGGTTCGAACACTGAAGCTTTCTTT.